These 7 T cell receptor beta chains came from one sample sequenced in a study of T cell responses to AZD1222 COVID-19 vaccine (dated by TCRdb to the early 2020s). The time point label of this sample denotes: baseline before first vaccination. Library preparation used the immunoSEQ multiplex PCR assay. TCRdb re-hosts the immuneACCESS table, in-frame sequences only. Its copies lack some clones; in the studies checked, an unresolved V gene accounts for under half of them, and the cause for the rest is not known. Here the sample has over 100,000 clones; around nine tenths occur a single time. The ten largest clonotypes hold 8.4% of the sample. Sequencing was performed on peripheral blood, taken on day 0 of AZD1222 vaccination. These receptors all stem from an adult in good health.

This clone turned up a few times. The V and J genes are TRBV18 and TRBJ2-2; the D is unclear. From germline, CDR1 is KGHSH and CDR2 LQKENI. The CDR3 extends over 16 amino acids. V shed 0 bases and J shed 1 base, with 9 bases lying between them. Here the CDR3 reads CASSPPAGGNTGELFF. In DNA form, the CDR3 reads TGTGCCAGCTCACCACCGGCAGGCGGGAACACCGGGGAGCTGTTTTTT.

CDR3 loop: CASSPPGQYNEKLFF. The CDR3 DNA reads as TGTGCCAGCTCACCACCGGGCCAGTATAATGAAAAACTGTTTTTT. The chain joins TRBV18 to TRBJ1-4; D not resolved. From germline, CDR1 is KGHSH and CDR2 LQKENI. The CDR3 runs 15 residues. Trimming took 0 bases from V and 4 from J, leaving 9 bases between them.

The CDR3 sequence is CASSFGTGGSEAFF. CDR3 coding DNA: TGTGCCAGCAGCTTTGGGACAGGGGGGTCTGAAGCTTTCTTT. J is TRBJ1-1 and V is TRBV11-2, with 11 bases lining up with TRBD1. Unmatched junction bases numbered 3, after V lost 3 bases and J lost 6 bases. The CDR3 spans 14 residues. Per germline, CDR1 SGHAT and CDR2 FQNNGV.

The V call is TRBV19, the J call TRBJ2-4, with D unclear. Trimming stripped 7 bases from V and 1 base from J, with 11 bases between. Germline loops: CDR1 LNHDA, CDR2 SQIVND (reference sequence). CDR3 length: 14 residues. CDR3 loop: CASTYYGAKNIQYF. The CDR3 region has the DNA TGTGCCAGTACCTACTACGGGGCCAAAAACATTCAGTACTTC.

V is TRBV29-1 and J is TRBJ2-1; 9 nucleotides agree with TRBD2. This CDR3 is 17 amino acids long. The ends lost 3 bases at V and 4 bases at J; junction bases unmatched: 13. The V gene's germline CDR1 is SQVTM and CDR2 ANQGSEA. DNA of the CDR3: TGCAGCGTTGACTCGGCCGCGGGAGGGACACTTTACAATGAGCAGTTCTTC. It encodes CSVDSAAGGTLYNEQFF.

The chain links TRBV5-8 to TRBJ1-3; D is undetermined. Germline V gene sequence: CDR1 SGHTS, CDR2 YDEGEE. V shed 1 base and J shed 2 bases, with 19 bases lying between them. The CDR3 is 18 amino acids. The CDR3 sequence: CASSLWQADRVAGNTIYF. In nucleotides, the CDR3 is TGTGCCAGCAGCTTGTGGCAGGCCGATCGAGTAGCTGGAAACACCATATATTTT.

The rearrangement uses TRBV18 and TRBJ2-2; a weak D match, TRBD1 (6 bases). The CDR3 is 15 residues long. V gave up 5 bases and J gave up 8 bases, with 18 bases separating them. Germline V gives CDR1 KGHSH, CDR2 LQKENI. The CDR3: CASSKFEQGLGELFF. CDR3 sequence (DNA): TGTGCCAGCTCAAAGTTTGAACAGGGCCTGGGGGAGCTGTTTTTT.